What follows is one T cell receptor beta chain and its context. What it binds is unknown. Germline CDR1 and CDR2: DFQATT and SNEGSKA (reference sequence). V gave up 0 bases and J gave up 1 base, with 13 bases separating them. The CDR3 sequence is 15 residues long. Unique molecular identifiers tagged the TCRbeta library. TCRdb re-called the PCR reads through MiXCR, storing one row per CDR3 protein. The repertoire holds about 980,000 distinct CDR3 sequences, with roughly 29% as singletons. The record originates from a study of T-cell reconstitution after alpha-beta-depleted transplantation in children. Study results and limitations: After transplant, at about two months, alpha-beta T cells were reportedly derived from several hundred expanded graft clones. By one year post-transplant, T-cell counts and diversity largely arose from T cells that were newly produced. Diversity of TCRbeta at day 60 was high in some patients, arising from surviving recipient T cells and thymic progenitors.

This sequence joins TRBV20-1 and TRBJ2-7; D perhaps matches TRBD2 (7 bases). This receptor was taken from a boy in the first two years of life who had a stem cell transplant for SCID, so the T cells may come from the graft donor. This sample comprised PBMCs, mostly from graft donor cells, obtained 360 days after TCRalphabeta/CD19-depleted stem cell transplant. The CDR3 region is CSARDGRGPSYEQYF. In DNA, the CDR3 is TGCAGTGCTAGAGATGGGCGGGGGCCTTCCTACGAGCAGTACTTC.